This T cell receptor (beta chain) appears in the sequencing data of a study of blood T cell repertoires in COVID-19. V shed 4 bases and J 2 bases; nucleotides not matched to a gene: 13. The CDR3 is 17 amino acids. Germline lookup yields CDR1 LGHNA and CDR2 YNFKEQ. The repertoire was sequenced with immunoSEQ multiplex PCR; TCRdb's copy has only in-frame clones and lacks some. The sample contains some 200,000 clones, about 86% of which appear only once. Sequencing was done on a sample of peripheral blood. This receptor was identified in a woman aged 25 to 39 who had recovered from COVID-19. The chain uses TRBV4-2 and TRBJ1-2; the match to TRBD1 covers 7 bases. As DNA, the CDR3 is TGTGCCAGCAGCCTTTTAGACAGGGTGAGGGGAAACTATGGCTACACCTTC. Protein product: CASSLLDRVRGNYGYTF.